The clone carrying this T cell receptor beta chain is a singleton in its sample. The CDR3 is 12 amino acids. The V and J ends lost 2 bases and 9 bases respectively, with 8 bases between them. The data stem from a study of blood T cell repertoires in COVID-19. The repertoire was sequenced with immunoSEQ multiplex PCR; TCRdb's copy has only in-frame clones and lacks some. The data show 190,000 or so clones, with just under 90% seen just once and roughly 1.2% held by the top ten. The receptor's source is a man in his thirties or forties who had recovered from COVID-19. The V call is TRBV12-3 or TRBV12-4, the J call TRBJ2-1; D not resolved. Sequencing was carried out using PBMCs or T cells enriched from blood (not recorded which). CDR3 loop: CASSLLSGEQFF. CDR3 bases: TGTGCCAGCAGTTTACTCTCGGGTGAGCAGTTCTTC.